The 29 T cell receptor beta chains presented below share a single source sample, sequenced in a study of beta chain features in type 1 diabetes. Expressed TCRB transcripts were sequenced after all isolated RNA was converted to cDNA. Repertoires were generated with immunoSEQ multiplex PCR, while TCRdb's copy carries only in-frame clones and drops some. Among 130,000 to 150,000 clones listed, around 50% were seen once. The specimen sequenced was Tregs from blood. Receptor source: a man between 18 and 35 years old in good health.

In DNA form, the CDR3 reads TGCGCCAGCAGCCGTAAGCGGGGGGGCCTGTACAATGAGCAGTTCTTC. Translating gives CASSRKRGGLYNEQFF. The chain uses TRBV4-3 and TRBJ2-1; TRBD2 aligns across 10 bases. This CDR3 has 16 residues. V dropped 4 bases and J dropped 4; count of bases not matched to a gene: 7. The germline V gene encodes CDR1 LGHNA and CDR2 YSLEER.

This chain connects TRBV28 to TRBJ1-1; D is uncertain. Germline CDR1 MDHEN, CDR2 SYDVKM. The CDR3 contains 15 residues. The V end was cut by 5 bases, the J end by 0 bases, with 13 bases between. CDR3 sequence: CASSLTAPMNTEAFF. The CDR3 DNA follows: TGTGCCAGCAGTCTTACAGCTCCTATGAACACTGAAGCTTTCTTT.

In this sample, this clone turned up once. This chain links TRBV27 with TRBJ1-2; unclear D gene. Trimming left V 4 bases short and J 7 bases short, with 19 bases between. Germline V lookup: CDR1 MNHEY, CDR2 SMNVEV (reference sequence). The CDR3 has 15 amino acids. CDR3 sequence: CASSSPFQELRGYTF. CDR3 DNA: TGTGCCAGCAGTTCCCCGTTCCAGGAACTGCGTGGCTACACCTTC.

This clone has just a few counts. CDR3 in amino acids: CASSNTYIYGYTF. DNA of the CDR3: TGTGCCAGCAGTAATACTTATATCTATGGCTACACCTTC. The chain recombines TRBV6-6 with TRBJ1-2; no reliable D call. Germline V gene lookup returns CDR1 MNHNY and CDR2 SVGAGI (reference sequence). The CDR3 has 13 residues. The V gene lost 5 bases and the J gene lost 4 bases, with 11 bases spanning the gap.

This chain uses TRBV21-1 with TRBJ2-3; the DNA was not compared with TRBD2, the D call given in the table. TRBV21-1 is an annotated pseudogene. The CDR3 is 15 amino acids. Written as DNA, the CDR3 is TGTGCCAGCAGCAAAGACCGGGGGGGGACAGATACGCAGTATTTT. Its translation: CASSKDRGGTDTQYF.

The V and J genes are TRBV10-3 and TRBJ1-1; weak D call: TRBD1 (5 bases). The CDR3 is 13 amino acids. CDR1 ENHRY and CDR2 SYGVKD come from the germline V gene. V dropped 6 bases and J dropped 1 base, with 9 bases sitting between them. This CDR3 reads CAISREQNTEAFF. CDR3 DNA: TGTGCCATCAGCAGGGAACAGAACACTGAAGCTTTCTTT.

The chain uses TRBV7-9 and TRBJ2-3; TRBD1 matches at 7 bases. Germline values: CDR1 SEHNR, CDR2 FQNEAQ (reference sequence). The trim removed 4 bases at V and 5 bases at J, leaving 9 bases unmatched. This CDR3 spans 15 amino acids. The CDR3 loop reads CASSWGTVGIDTQYF. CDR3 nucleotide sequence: TGTGCCAGCAGCTGGGGGACAGTAGGAATAGATACGCAGTATTTT. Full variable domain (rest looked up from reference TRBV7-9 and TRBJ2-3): DTGVSQNPRHKITKRGQNVTFRCDPISEHNRLYWYRQTLGQGPEFLTYFQNEAQLEKSRLLSDRFSAERPKGSFSTLEIQRTEQGDSAMYLCASSWGTVGIDTQYFGPGTRLTVL.

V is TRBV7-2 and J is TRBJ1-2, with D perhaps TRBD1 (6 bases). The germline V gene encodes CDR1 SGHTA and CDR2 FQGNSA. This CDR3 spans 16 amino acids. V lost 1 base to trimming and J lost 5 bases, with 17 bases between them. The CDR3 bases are TGTGCCAGCAGCTTAGGGTCCGGGACACAGCGGTATGGCTACACCTTC. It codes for CASSLGSGTQRYGYTF.

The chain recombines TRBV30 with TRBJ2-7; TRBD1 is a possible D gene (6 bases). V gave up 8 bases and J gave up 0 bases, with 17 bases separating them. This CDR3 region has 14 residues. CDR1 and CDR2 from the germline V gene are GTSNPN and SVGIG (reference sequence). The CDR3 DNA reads TGTGCCGGTTTCCCCGGACAGAGCTCCTACGAGCAGTACTTC. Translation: CAGFPGQSSYEQYF.

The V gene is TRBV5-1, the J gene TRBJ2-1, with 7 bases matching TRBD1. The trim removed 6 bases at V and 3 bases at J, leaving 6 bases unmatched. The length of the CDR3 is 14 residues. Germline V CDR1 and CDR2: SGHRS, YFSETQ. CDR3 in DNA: TGCGCCAGCAAAGGACAGGACCACTACAATGAGCAGTTCTTC. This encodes CASKGQDHYNEQFF. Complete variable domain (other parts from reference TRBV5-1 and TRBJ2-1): KAGVTQTPRYLIKTRGQQVTLSCSPISGHRSVSWYQQTPGQGLQFLFEYFSETQRNKGNFPGRFSGRQFSNSRSEMNVSTLELGDSALYLCASKGQDHYNEQFFGPGTRLTVL.

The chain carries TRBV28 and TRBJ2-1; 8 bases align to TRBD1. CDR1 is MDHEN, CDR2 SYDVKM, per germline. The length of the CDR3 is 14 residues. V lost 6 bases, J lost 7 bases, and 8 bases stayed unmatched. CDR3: CASSQGQGRNEQFF. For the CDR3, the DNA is TGTGCCAGCAGCCAAGGACAGGGAAGAAATGAGCAGTTCTTC.

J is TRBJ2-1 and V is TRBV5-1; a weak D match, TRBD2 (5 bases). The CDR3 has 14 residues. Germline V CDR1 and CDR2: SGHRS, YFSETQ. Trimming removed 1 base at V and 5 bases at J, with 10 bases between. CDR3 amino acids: CASSLRLANNEQFF. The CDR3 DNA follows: TGCGCCAGCAGCTTGCGTCTAGCTAACAATGAGCAGTTCTTC. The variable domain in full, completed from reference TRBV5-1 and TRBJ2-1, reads KAGVTQTPRYLIKTRGQQVTLSCSPISGHRSVSWYQQTPGQGLQFLFEYFSETQRNKGNFPGRFSGRQFSNSRSEMNVSTLELGDSALYLCASSLRLANNEQFFGPGTRLTVL.

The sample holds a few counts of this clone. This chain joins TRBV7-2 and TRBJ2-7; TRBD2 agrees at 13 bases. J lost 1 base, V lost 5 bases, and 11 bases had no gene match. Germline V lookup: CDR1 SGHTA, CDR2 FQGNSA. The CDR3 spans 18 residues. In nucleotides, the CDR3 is TGTGCCAGCAGCCCCGGGATTACTAGCGGGAGGGTTTCCTACGAGCAGTACTTC. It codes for CASSPGITSGRVSYEQYF.

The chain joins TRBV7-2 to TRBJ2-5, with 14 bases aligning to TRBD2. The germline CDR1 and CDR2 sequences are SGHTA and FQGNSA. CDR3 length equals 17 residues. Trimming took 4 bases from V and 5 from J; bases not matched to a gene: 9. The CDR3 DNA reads TGTGCCAGCAGCTCCCCGGGACTAGCGGGGGCGGGGGAGACCCAGTACTTC. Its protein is CASSSPGLAGAGETQYF.

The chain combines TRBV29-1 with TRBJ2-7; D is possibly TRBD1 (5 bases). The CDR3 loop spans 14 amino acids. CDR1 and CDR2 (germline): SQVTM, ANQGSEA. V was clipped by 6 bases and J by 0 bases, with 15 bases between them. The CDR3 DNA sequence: TGCAGCGTGGGGTCGACAGCTAGCTCCTACGAGCAGTACTTC. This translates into CSVGSTASSYEQYF.

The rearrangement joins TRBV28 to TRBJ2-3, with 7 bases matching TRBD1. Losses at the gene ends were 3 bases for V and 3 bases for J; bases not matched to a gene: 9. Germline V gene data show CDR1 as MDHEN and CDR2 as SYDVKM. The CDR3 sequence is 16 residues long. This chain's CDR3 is CASSFAGTEETDTQYF. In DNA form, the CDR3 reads TGTGCCAGCAGTTTTGCCGGGACAGAAGAAACAGATACGCAGTATTTT. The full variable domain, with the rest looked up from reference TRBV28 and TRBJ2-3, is DVKVTQSSRYLVKRTGEKVFLECVQDMDHENMFWYRQDPGLGLRLIYFSYDVKMKEKGDIPEGYSVSREKKERFSLILESASTNQTSMYLCASSFAGTEETDTQYFGPGTRLTVL.

In nucleotides, the CDR3 is TGCGCCAGCAGCCCGGCGGGTCCCCGAGATACGCAGTATTTT. Residues: CASSPAGPRDTQYF. The rearrangement uses TRBV5-1 and TRBJ2-3, with D tentatively TRBD2 (5 bases). The CDR3 spans 14 residues. V was clipped by 4 bases and J by 5 bases, with 14 bases between them. Germline-derived CDR1 and CDR2 are SGHRS and YFSETQ.

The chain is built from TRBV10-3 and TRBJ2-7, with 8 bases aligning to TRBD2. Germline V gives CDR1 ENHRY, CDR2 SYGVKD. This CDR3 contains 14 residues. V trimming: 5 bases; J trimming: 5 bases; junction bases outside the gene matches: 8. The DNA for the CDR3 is TGTGCCATCAGTCCCGCCGGGAGGGCCAACGAGCAGTACTTC. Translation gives CAISPAGRANEQYF.

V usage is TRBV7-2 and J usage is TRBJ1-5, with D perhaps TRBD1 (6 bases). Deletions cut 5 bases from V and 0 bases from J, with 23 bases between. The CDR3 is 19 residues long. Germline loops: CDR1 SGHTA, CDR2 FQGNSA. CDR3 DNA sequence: TGTGCCAGCAGCCCTCTTGGCAGGGGCCTACATTATAGCAATCAGCCCCAGCATTTT. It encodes CASSPLGRGLHYSNQPQHF.

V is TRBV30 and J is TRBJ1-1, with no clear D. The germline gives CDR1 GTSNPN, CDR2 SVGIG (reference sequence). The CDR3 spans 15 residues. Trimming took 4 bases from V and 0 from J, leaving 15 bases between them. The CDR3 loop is CAWKGAGLMNTEAFF. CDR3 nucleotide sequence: TGTGCCTGGAAGGGAGCCGGACTCATGAACACTGAAGCTTTCTTT.

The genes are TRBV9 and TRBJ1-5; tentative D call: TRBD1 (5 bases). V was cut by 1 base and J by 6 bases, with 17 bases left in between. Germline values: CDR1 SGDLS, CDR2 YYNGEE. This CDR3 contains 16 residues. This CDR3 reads CASSVYRVAGSQPQHF. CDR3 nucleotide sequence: TGTGCCAGCAGCGTATATCGGGTGGCAGGGTCTCAGCCCCAGCATTTT.

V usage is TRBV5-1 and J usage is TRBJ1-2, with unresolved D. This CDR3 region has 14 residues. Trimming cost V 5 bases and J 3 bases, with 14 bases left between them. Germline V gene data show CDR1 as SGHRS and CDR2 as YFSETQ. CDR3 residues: CASRTTEIHYGYTF. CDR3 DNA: TGCGCCAGCAGAACCACAGAGATTCACTATGGCTACACCTTC.

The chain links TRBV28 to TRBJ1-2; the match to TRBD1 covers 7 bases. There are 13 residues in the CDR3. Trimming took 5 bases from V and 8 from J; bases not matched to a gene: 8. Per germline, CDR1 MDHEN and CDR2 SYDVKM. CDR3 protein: CASSETGFFGYTF. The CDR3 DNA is TGTGCCAGCAGTGAGACAGGGTTCTTCGGCTACACCTTC.

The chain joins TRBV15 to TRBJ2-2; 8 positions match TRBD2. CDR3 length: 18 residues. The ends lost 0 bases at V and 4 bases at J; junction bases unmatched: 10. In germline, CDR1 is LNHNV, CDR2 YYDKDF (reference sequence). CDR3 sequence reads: CATSRDHGGGSSTGELFF. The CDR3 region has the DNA TGTGCCACCAGCAGAGATCACGGGGGGGGTAGTAGCACCGGGGAGCTGTTTTTT.

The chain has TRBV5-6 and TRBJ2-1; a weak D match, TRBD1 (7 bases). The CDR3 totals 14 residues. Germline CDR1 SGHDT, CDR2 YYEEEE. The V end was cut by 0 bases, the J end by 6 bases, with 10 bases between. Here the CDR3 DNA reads TGTGCCAGCAGCTTGGCAGGGGGGCGCAATGAGCAGTTCTTC. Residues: CASSLAGGRNEQFF.

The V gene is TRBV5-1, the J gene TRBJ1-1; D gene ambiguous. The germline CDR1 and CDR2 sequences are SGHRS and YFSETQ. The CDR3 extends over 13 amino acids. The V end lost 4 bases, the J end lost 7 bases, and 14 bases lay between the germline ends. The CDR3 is CASSRREIGEAFF. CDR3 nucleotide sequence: TGCGCCAGCAGCCGACGGGAGATAGGTGAAGCTTTCTTT.

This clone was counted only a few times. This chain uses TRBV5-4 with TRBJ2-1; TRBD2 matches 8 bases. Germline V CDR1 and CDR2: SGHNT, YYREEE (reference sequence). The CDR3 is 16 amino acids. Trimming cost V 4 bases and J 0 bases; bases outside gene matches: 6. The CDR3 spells CASSREGLSSYNEQFF. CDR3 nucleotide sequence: TGTGCCAGCAGCCGGGAGGGACTGAGCTCCTACAATGAGCAGTTCTTC.

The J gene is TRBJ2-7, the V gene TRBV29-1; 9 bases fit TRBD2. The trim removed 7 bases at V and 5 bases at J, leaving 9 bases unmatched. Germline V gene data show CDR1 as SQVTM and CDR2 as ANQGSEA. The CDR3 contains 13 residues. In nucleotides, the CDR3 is TGCAGCGGCCGGCTGGGACTAGCCCACGAGCAGTACTTC. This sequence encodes CSGRLGLAHEQYF.

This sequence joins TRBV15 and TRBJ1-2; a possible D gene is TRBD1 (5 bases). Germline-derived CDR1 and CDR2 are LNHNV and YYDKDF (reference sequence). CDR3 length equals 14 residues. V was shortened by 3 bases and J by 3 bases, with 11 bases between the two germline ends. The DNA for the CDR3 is TGTGCCACCAGCAGGGGACTGGCGGACTATGGCTACACCTTC. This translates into CATSRGLADYGYTF.